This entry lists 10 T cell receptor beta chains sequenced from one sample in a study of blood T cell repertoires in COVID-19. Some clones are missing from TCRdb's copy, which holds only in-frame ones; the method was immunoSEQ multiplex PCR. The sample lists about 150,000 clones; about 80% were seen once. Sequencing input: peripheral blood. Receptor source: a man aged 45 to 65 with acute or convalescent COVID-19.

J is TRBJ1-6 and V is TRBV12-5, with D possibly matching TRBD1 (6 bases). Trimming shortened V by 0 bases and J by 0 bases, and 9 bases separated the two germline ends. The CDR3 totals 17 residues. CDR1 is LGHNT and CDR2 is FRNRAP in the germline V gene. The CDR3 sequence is CASGLVLGGSYNSPLHF. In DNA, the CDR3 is TGTGCTAGTGGTTTGGTACTAGGGGGCTCCTATAATTCACCCCTCCACTTT.

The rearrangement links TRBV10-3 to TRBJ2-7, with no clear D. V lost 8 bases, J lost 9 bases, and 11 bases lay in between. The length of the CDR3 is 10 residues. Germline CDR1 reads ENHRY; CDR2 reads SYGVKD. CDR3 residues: CAILFVWQYV. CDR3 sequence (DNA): TGTGCCATCTTATTCGTTTGGCAGTACGTC.

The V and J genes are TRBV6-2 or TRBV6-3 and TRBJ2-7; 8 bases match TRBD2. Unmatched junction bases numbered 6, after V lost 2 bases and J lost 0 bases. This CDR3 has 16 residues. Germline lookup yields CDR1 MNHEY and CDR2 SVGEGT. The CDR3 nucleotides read TGTGCCAGCAGTTACGTCCCGGGAGGGGCCTCCTACGAGCAGTACGTC. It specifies CASSYVPGGASYEQYV.

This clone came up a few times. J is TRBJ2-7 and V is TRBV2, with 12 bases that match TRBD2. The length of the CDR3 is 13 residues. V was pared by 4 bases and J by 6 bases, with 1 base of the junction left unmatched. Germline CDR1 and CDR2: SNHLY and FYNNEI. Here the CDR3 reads CASSALAGGEQYV. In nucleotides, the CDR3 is TGTGCCAGCAGTGCACTAGCGGGAGGCGAGCAGTACGTC.

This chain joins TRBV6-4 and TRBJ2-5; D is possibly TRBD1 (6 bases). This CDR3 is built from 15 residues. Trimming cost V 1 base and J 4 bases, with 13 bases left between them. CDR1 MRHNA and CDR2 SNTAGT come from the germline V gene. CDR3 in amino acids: CASSDLQGLTETQYF. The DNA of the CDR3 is TGTGCCAGCAGTGACTTACAGGGATTAACAGAGACCCAGTACTTC.

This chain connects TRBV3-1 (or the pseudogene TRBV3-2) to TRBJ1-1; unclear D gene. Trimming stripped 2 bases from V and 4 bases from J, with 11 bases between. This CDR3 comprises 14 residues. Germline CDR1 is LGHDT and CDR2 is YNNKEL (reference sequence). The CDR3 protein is CASSQSRAGTEAFF. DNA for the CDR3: TGTGCCAGCAGCCAATCAAGAGCGGGCACTGAAGCTTTCTTT.

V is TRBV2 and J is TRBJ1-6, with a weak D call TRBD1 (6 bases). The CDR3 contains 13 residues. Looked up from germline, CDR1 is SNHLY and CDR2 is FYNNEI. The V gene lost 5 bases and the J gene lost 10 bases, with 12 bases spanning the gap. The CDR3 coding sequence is TGTGCCAGCAGTTCGGCAGGGGACTCACCCCTCCACTTT. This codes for CASSSAGDSPLHF.

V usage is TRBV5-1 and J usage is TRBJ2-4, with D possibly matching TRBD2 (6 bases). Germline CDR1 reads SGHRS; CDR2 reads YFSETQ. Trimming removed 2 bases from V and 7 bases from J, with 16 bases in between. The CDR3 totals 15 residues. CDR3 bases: TGCGCCAGCAGCTTTATTCCGGGAGAGGGGAACATTCAGTACTTC. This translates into CASSFIPGEGNIQYF.

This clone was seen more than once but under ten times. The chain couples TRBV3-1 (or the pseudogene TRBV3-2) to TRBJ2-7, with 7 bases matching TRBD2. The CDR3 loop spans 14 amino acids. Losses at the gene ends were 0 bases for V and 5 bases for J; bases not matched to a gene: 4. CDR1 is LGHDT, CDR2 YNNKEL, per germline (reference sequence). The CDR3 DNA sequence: TGTGCCAGCAGCCAAGATATACTAGCGAACGAGCAGTACTTC. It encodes CASSQDILANEQYF.

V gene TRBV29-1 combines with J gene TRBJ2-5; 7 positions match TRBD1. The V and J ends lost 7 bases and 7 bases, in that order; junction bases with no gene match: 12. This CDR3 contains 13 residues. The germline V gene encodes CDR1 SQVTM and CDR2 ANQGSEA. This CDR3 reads CSAGQAQGGTQYF. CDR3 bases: TGCAGCGCCGGACAGGCCCAAGGTGGGACCCAGTACTTC.